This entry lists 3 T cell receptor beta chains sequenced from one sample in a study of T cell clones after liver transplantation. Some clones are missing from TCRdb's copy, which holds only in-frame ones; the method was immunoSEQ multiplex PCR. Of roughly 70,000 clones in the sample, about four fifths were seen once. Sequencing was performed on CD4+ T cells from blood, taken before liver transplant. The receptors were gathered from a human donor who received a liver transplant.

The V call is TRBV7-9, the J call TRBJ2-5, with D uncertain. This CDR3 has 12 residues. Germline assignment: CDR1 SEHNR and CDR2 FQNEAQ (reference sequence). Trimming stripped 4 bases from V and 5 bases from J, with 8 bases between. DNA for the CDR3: TGTGCCAGCAGCTCATATGGCGAGACCCAGTACTTC. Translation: CASSSYGETQYF.

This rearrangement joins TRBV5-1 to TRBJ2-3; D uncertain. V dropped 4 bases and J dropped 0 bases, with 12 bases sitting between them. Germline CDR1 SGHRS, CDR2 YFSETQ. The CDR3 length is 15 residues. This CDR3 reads CASSPGPTSTDTQYF. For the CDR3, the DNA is TGCGCCAGCAGCCCCGGGCCTACTAGCACAGATACGCAGTATTTT.

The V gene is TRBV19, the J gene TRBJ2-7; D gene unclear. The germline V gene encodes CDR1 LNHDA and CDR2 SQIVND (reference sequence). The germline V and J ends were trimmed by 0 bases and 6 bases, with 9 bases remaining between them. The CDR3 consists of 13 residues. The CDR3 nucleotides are TGTGCCAGTAGTATAGATCCCCAGGCCGAGCAGTACTTC. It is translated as CASSIDPQAEQYF. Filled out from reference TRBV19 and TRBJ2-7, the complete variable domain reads DGGITQSPKYLFRKEGQNVTLSCEQNLNHDAMYWYRQDPGQGLRLIYYSQIVNDFQKGDIAEGYSVSREKKESFPLTVTSAQKNPTAFYLCASSIDPQAEQYFGPGTRLTVT.